This record looks at one T cell receptor (beta chain) sequence and its context. Its antigen remains unknown. This sample is drawn from a study of Ad26.COV2.S vaccination and SARS-CoV-2 variants. Study-wide findings and caveats: Marked by substantial breadth, spike-specific CD8+ and CD4+ T cell responses were reportedly seen after vaccination. Vaccine recipients had higher spike-specific TCR breadth than placebo recipients.

Treatment denoted: 15 to 20 received Ad26.COV2.S at low or high dose, single or two shots; roughly five received placebo; per-sample allocation not given. At day 63 after the first vaccine or placebo injection, samples were drawn. Sequencing used immunoSEQ multiplex PCR; TCRdb keeps in-frame clones, though not all of them. The data hold 430,000 or so clones, with around 90% observed a single time. The TCR comes from a person between 18 and 65 years old who received the Ad26.COV2.S COVID-19 vaccine or a placebo. The material sequenced was peripheral blood, taken in a trial of Ad26.COV2.S vaccine versus placebo.

CDR3 residues: CASSYVDRADQPQHF. The CDR3 nucleotides are TGTGCCAGCAGTTACGTGGACAGGGCCGACCAGCCCCAGCATTTT. The chain recombines TRBV6-6 with TRBJ1-5; 8 nucleotides match TRBD1. The germline V gene encodes CDR1 MNHNY and CDR2 SVGAGI (reference sequence). CDR3 length equals 15 residues. J was trimmed by 7 bases and V by 2 bases; bases with no gene match: 7.